The present entry profiles one T cell receptor (beta chain) with its context. Original analysis: How many nucleated cells were present was estimated from reference gene primer amplification. Sequenced by immunoSEQ multiplex PCR; TCRdb stores in-frame clones only, minus some. V, J and clone size were drawn from that table, and D and trimming were deduced from the DNA. The sample lists about 79,000 clones, about 90% occurring once. This sample is part of a study of blood T cell repertoires in COVID-19. Across the whole study: The samples span acute and convalescent COVID-19 from the United States, Italy and Spain. T cells, B-cell-depleted T cells, or PBMCs supplied cDNA or gDNA.

The sequencing sample was made of peripheral blood. This receptor was obtained from a man over 45 with active COVID-19.

CDR3 nucleotides: TGTGCCAGCAGCCAAAGTTGGGCGAAGTTCTTC. Amino acids: CASSQSWAKFF. The chain links TRBV3-1 (or the pseudogene TRBV3-2) to TRBJ2-1; D not certain. V was cut by 2 bases and J by 14 bases, with 10 bases left in between. CDR1 LGHDT and CDR2 YNNKEL come from the germline V gene (reference sequence). There are 11 residues in the CDR3.